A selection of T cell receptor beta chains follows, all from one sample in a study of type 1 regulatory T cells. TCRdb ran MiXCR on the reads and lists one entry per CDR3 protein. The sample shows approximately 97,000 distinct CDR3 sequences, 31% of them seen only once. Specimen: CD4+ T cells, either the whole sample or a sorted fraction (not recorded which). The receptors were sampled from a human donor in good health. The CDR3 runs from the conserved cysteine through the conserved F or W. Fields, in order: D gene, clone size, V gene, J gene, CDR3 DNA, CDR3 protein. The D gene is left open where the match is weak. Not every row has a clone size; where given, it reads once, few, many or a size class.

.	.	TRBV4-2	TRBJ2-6	TGTGCCAGCAGCCAAGACAGGGAGCATGGGGCCAACGTCCTGACTTTC	CASSQDREHGANVLTF
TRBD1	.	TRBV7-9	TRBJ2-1	TGTGCCAGCAGCTTAGGACCGTGGGGACAGAACAATGAGCAGTTCTTC	CASSLGPWGQNNEQFF
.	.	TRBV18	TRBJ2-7	TGTGCCAGCTCACTACGAAGGTCGGGGCTCGAGCAGTACTTC	CASSLRRSGLEQYF
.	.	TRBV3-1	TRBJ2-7	TGTGCCAGCAGCCCCAGACAGAACTACGAGCAGTACTTC	CASSPRQNYEQYF
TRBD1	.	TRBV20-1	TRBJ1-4	TGCAGTGCTAGGATGGGACAGGGGGTAAAACTGTTTTTT	CSARMGQGVKLFF
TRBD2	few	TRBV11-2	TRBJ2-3	TGTGCCAGCAGCTCCATTCGTAGCGGGAGAGCCCAGTATTTT	CASSSIRSGRAQYF
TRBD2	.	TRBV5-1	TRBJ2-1	TGCGCCAGCAGCTTGGGGGCTAGCGGAAACAATGAGCAGTTCTTC	CASSLGASGNNEQFF
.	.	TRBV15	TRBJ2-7	TGTGCCCCCGCTGTACTACTAGACTCCTACGAGCAGTACTTC	CAPAVLLDSYEQYF
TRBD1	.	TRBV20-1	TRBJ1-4	TGCAGTGCTAGAGATCCCACAGGGGCTAATGAAAAACTGTTTTTT	CSARDPTGANEKLFF
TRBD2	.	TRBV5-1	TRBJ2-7	TGCGCCAGCGGACGGGGGGATGTAGAGTTCGGTGAGCAGTACTTC	CASGRGDVEFGEQYF
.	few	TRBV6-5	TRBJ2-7	TGTGCCAGCAGATTAGACAGCTCCTACGAGCAGTACTTC	CASRLDSSYEQYF
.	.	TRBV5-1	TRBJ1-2	TGCGCCAGCAGCGACACCCCTAACTATGGCTACACCTTC	CASSDTPNYGYTF
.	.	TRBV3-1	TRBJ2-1	TGTGCCAGCAGCCAGGGGATGGGGGATGAGCAGTTCTTC	CASSQGMGDEQFF
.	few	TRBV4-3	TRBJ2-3	TGCGCCAGCAGCCCCGGACCCACAGATACGCAGTATTTT	CASSPGPTDTQYF
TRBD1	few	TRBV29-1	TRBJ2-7	TGCAGCGTGGGACAGTCCTCCTACGAGCAGTACTTC	CSVGQSSYEQYF
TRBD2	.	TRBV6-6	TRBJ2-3	TGTGCCAGCAGTTACTGGACTAGCGGGACAGATACGCAGTATTTT	CASSYWTSGTDTQYF
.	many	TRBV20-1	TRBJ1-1	TGCAGTGCCCATGGGACAAACACTGAAGCTTTCTTT	CSAHGTNTEAFF
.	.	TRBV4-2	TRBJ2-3	TGTGCCAGCAGCCAAGATGCAGGGGATACAGATACGCAGTATTTT	CASSQDAGDTDTQYF
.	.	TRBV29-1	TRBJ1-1	TGCAGCGTTGCGATCATGAACACTGAAGCTTTCTTT	CSVAIMNTEAFF
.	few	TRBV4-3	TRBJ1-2	TGCGCCAGCAGCGCCCGGGGGGGATTCTATGGCTACACCTTC	CASSARGGFYGYTF
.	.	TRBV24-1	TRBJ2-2	TGTGCCACCAGTGATTTGCCTTGGGCCAACACCGGGGAGCTGTTTTTT	CATSDLPWANTGELFF
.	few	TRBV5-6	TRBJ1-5	TGTGCCAGCAGCCGCATCGGGGACTCGGATCAGCCCCAGCATTTT	CASSRIGDSDQPQHF
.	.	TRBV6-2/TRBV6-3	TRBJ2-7	TGTGCCAGCAGTTACTCGATATCGGGACGCGGATCCTACGAGCAGTACTTC	CASSYSISGRGSYEQYF
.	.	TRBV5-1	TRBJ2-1	TGCGCCAGCAGAGGAGGGAGCGATGAGCAGTTCTTC	CASRGGSDEQFF
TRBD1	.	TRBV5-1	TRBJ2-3	TGCGCCAGCAGCCCTGGACAGGGCGCCTTTTCGACGCAGTATTTT	CASSPGQGAFSTQYF
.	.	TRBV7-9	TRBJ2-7	TGTGCCAGCAGCTTCGACAGGGAGGAAGACGAGCAGTACTTC	CASSFDREEDEQYF
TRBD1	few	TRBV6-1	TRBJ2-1	TGTGCCAGCTCACCCACAGGGGGAGGAAAACGATTTGGAGTGCAGTTCTTC	CASSPTGGGKRFGVQFF
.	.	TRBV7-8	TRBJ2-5	TGTGCCAGCAGCTCTATACAGGGAAAGGGGGAGACCCAGTACTTC	CASSSIQGKGETQYF
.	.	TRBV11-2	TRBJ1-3	TGTGCCAGCAGCGCCTCGGGGGGGCTGGTCACCATATATTTT	CASSASGGLVTIYF
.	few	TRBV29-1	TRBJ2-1	TGCAGCGTTGACAGGGGTAGCAATGAGCAGTTCTTC	CSVDRGSNEQFF
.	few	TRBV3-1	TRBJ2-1	TGTGCCAGCAGCGCGACGGGAGCGTCCTACAATGAGCAGTTCTTC	CASSATGASYNEQFF
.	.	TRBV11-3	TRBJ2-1	TGTGCCAGCAGCCCCCCCGGGACCGGCTACAATGAGCAGTTCTTC	CASSPPGTGYNEQFF
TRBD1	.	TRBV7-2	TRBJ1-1	TGTGCCAGCAGCCAGAACAGGGGTGTCACTGAAGCTTTCTTT	CASSQNRGVTEAFF
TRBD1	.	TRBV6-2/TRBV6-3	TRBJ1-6	TGTGCCACAACCGGGACAGGGAGACTACCCCTCCACTTT	CATTGTGRLPLHF
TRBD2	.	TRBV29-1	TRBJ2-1	TGCAGCGTCGAAGCACTAGCGGGAGTTGATGAGCAGTTCTTC	CSVEALAGVDEQFF
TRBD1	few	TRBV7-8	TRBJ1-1	TGTGCCAGCAGCACTCATACAGGGGGCGGGACTGAAGCTTTCTTT	CASSTHTGGGTEAFF
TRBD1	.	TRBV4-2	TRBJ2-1	TGTGCCAGCAGCCAAGCCGCCGGGACAGGGGGCAATGAGCAGTTCTTC	CASSQAAGTGGNEQFF
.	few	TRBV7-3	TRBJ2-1	TGTGCCAGCAGCTTAAATAGTGGTGAGCAGTTCTTC	CASSLNSGEQFF
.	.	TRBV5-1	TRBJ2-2	TGCGCCAGCAGTTCAAATAACATAGCGAACACCGGGGAGCTGTTTTTT	CASSSNNIANTGELFF
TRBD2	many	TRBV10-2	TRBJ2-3	TGCGCCAGACTAGCGGGAGAGACAGATACGCAGTATTTT	CARLAGETDTQYF
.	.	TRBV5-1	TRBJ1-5	TGCGCCAGCAGCATCGATAGCAATCAGCCCCAGCATTTT	CASSIDSNQPQHF
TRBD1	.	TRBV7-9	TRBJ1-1	TGTGCCAGCAGGGTGACAGGGGATCAAGGTAGGACTGAAGCTTTCTTT	CASRVTGDQGRTEAFF
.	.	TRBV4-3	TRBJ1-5	TGCGCCAGCAGCCAAGAATGGACAGACAATCAGCCCCAGCATTTT	CASSQEWTDNQPQHF
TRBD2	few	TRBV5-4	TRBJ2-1	TGTGCCAGCAGGACCACGGGAGGCTACAATGAGCAGTTCTTC	CASRTTGGYNEQFF
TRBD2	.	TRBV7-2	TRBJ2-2	TGTGCCAGCAGCTTCCAGACTAGCGGGAGGGCCGGGGAGCTGTTTTTT	CASSFQTSGRAGELFF
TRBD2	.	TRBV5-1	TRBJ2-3	TGCGCCAGCAGCGCGGGACTATCGGTCACAGATACGCAGTATTTT	CASSAGLSVTDTQYF
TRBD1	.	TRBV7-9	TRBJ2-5	TGTGCCAGCAGCTTAGATGGTTCAGGGGGAGAGACCCAGTACTTC	CASSLDGSGGETQYF
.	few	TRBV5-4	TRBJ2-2	TGTGCCAGCAGCCTCGCGGATAGCAGAAACACCGGGGAGCTGTTTTTT	CASSLADSRNTGELFF
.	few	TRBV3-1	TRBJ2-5	TGTGCCAGCAGCCATCACGGACCCCGAGAGACCCAGTACTTC	CASSHHGPRETQYF
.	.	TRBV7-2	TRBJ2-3	TGTGCCAGCAGCTTTAGCACAGATACGCAGTATTTT	CASSFSTDTQYF
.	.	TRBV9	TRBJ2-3	TGTGCCAGCAGCGTAGTGTCCGGCGATACGCAGTATTTT	CASSVVSGDTQYF
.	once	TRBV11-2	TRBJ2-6	TGTGCCAGCAGCTTAGACAGGGCTGGGGCCAACGTCCTGACTTTC	CASSLDRAGANVLTF
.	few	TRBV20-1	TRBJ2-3	TGCAGTGCTAGACCTGCTAGAGGAAGACGCACAGATACGCAGTATTTT	CSARPARGRRTDTQYF
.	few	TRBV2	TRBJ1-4	TGTGCCAGCAGTCTCTCCCGACAGACTAATGAAAAACTGTTTTTT	CASSLSRQTNEKLFF
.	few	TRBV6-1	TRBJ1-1	TGTGCCAGCAGTGAACGGGGGCGAAACACTGAAGCTTTCTTT	CASSERGRNTEAFF
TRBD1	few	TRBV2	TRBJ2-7	TGTGCCAGCAGTGAAACGGGACAGGGGACCTACGAGCAGTACTTC	CASSETGQGTYEQYF
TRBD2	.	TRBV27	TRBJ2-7	TGTGCCAGCAGTTCTTCTAGCGGGAAATACGAGCAGTACTTC	CASSSSSGKYEQYF
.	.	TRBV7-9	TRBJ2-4	TGTGCCAGCAGCTCGCCAGGGGCTGGTGGTCAAAACATTCAGTACTTC	CASSSPGAGGQNIQYF
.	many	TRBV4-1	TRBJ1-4	TGCGCCAGCAGCCAAGGCGGATTAAGGGCCGGCGTTGGTAATGAAAAACTGTTTTTT	CASSQGGLRAGVGNEKLFF
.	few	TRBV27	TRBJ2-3	TGTGCCAGCAGTTTATTGGAAGGCACAGATACGCAGTATTTT	CASSLLEGTDTQYF